This TCR beta chain was recorded in a study of control samples from healthy donors and cancer patients. The length of the CDR3 is 17 residues. From germline, CDR1 is LGHNT and CDR2 FRNRAP. The junction had 8 bases not matched to a gene; V was cut back by 0 bases and J by 7 bases. Profiling relied on immunoSEQ multiplex PCR, and the TCRdb table lists in-frame clones only, not all of them. This sample has 35,000 to 45,000 clones, with less than 85% found just once. This sequence originates from a man aged 60-69 years in good health. This chain connects TRBV12-5 to TRBJ2-1; 11 nucleotides line up with TRBD1. Sequencing input: blood. In DNA form, the CDR3 reads TGTGCTAGTGGTTTGGTCCTCCGGGACAGGGGGGTGAATGAGCAGTTCTTC. Translating gives CASGLVLRDRGVNEQFF.